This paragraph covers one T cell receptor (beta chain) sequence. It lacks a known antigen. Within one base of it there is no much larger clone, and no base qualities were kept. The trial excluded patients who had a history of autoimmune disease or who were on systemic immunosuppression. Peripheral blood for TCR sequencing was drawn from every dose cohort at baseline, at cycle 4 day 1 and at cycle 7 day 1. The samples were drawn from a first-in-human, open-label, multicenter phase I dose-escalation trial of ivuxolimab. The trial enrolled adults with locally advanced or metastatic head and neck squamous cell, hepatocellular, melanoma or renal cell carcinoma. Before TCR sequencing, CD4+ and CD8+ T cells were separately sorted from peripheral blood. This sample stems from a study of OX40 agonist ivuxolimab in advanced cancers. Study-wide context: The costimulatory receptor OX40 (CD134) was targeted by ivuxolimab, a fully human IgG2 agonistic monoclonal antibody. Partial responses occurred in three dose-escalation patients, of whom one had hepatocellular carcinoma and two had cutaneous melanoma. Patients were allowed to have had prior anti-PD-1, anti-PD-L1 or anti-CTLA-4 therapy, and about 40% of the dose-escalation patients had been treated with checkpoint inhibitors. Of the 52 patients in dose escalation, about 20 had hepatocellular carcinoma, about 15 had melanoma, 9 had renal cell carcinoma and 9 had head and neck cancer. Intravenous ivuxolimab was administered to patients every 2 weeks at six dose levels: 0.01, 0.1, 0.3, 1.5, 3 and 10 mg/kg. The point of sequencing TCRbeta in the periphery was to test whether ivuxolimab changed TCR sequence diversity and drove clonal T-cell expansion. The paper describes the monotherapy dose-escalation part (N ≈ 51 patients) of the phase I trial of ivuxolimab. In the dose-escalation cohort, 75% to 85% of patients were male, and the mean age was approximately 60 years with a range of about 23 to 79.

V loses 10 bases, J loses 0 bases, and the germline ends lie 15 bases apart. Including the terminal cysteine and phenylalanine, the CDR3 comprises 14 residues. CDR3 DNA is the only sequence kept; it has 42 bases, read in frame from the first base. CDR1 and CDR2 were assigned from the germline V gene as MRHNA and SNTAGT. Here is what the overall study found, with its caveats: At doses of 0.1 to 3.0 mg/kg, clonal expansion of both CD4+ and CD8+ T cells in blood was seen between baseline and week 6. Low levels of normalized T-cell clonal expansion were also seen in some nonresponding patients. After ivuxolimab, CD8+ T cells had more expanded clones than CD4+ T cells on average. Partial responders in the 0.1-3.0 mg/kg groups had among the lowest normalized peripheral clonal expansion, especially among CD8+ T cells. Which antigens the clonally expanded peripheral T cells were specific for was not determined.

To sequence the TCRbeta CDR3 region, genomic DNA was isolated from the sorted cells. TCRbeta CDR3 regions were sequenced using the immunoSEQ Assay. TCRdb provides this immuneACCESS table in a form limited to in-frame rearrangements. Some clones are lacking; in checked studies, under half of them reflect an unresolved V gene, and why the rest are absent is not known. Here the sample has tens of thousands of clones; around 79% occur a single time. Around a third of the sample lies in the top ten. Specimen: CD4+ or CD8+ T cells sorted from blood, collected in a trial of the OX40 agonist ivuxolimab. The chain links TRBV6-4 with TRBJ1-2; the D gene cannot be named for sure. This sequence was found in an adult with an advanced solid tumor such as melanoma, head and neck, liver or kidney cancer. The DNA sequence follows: TGTGCCACCAGCGGAGAGAAGCCTAACTATGGCTACACCTTC. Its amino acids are CATSGEKPNYGYTF.